These T cell receptor beta chains were read from a single sample in a study of Ad26.COV2.S vaccination and SARS-CoV-2 variants. Profiling relied on immunoSEQ multiplex PCR, and the TCRdb table lists in-frame clones only, not all of them. Of about 480,000 clones listed, around nine tenths are singletons. Sample: peripheral blood, taken in a trial of Ad26.COV2.S vaccine versus placebo. These receptors were collected from a person between 18 and 59 years old who received the Ad26.COV2.S COVID-19 vaccine or a placebo. Both conserved end residues are part of each CDR3. D genes are given only for firm matches. Rows give clone size only sometimes, using once, few, many, or a class for an expanded clone.

clone size	J gene	V gene	D gene	CDR3 protein	CDR3 DNA
-	TRBJ2-3	TRBV18	-	CASSPRRSTDTQYF	TGTGCCAGCTCACCGCGGCGGAGCACAGATACGCAGTATTTT
-	TRBJ2-2	TRBV5-4	TRBD2	CASSRAAGGVGAGELFF	TGTGCCAGCTCAAGAGCAGCGGGAGGGGTCGGTGCCGGGGAGCTGTTTTTT
-	TRBJ2-7	TRBV29-1	TRBD1	CSVVSGTGIYEQYF	TGCAGCGTTGTCTCCGGGACAGGGATCTACGAGCAGTACTTC
-	TRBJ2-3	TRBV10-3	-	CAILRSVVGDTQYF	TGTGCCATCTTGCGGAGCGTAGTGGGAGATACGCAGTATTTT
once	TRBJ2-5	TRBV15	-	CATSRNVDQETQYF	TGTGCCACCAGCAGAAACGTGGATCAAGAGACCCAGTACTTC
-	TRBJ2-7	TRBV30	-	CAWSTGYEQYF	TGTGCCTGGAGCACGGGATACGAGCAGTACTTC
-	TRBJ2-3	TRBV2	TRBD2	CASSDREGDTQYF	TGTGCCAGCAGTGACAGGGAGGGAGATACGCAGTATTTT
-	TRBJ2-1	TRBV7-2	TRBD1	CASSLSGGARNEQFF	TGTGCCAGCAGCTTATCAGGGGGCGCTAGGAATGAGCAGTTCTTC
-	TRBJ1-1	TRBV6-2/TRBV6-3	-	CASSYSGVAEAFF	TGTGCCAGCAGTTACTCGGGAGTGGCTGAAGCTTTCTTT
-	TRBJ2-1	TRBV11-2	-	CASSLSSPLAGEQFF	TGTGCCAGCAGCTTATCATCCCCCCTAGCTGGGGAGCAGTTCTTC
-	TRBJ2-1	TRBV29-1	TRBD1	CSAGTGPNEQFF	TGCAGCGCCGGGACAGGTCCCAATGAGCAGTTCTTC
-	TRBJ2-1	TRBV28	TRBD2	CASSYPGTSPYEQFF	TGTGCCAGCAGTTACCCCGGGACTAGCCCCTATGAGCAGTTCTTC
-	TRBJ2-2	TRBV7-2	-	CASSLVLLAGELFF	TGTGCCAGCAGCTTAGTCTTGCTTGCCGGGGAGCTGTTTTTT
-	TRBJ2-6	TRBV7-2	-	CASSLGPASGANVLTF	TGTGCCAGCAGCTTGGGACCGGCCAGTGGGGCCAACGTCCTGACTTTC
few	TRBJ1-1	TRBV5-4	-	CASSQGEGRTEAFF	TGTGCCAGCAGCCAGGGAGAGGGCAGGACTGAAGCTTTCTTT
-	TRBJ2-7	TRBV18	-	CASSREHRDILGYEQYF	TGTGCCAGCTCACGGGAACACAGGGACATTCTTGGGTACGAGCAGTACTTC
-	TRBJ2-3	TRBV14	-	CASSRWGTDTQYF	TGTGCCAGCAGCCGGTGGGGCACAGATACGCAGTATTTT
-	TRBJ2-1	TRBV29-1	-	CSVENNEQFF	TGCAGCGTTGAAAACAATGAGCAGTTCTTC
-	TRBJ2-7	TRBV7-9	-	CASSLPPPPYEQYF	TGTGCCAGCAGCTTACCGCCCCCCCCCTACGAGCAGTACTTC
-	TRBJ2-7	TRBV28	TRBD2	CASSTSGRVQYF	TGTGCCAGCTCCACTAGCGGGAGGGTGCAGTACTTC
-	TRBJ2-7	TRBV24-1	-	CATSPAGSSSYEQYF	TGTGCCACCAGTCCCGCAGGGTCCAGCTCCTACGAGCAGTACTTC
-	TRBJ1-2	TRBV18	-	CASSPLSGNFNYGYTF	TGTGCCAGCTCACCACTCTCCGGAAATTTTAACTATGGCTACACCTTC
-	TRBJ2-7	TRBV7-3	TRBD2	CASSPHGGELPSYEQYF	TGTGCCAGCAGCCCCCATGGGGGGGAGCTTCCCTCCTACGAGCAGTACTTC